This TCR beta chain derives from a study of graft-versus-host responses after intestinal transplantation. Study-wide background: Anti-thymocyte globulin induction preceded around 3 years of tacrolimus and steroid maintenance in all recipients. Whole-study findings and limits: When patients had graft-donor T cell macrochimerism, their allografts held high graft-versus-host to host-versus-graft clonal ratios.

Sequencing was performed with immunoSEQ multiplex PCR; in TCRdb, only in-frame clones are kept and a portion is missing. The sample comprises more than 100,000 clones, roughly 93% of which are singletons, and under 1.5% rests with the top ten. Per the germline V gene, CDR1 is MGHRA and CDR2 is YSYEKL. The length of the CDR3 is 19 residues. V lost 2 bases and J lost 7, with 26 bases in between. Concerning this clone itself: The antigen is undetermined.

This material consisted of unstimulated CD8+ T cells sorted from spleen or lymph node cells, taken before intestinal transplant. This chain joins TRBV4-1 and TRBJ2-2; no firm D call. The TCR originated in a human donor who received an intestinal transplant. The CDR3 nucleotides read TGCGCCAGCAGCCAAAATTGGATACCTTCAAGACCTCCCGACGGGGAGCTGTTTTTT. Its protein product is CASSQNWIPSRPPDGELFF.